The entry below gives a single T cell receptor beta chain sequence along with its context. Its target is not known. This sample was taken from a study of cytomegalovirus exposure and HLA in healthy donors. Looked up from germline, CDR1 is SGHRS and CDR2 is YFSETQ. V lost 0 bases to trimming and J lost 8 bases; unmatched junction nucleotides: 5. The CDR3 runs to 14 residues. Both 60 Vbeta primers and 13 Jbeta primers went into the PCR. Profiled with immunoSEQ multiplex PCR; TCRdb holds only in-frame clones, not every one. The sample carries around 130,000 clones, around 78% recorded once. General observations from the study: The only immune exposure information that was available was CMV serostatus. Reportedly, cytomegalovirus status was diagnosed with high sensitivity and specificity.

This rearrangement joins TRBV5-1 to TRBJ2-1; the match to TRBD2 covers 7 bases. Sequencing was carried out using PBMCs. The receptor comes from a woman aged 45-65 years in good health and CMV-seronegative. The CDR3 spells CASSLGVGGDEQFF. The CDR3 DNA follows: TGCGCCAGCAGCTTGGGAGTGGGGGGGGATGAGCAGTTCTTC.